This T cell receptor (beta chain) was documented in a study of blood T cell repertoires in COVID-19. The overall study: The analysed material was cDNA or gDNA that came from T cells, B-cell-depleted T cells, or PBMCs.

Using immunoSEQ multiplex PCR, the repertoire was profiled, and TCRdb retains in-frame clones only, with some absent. The sample lists some 90,000 clones; around 90% were seen once. This CDR3 has 14 residues. Trimming cost V 4 bases and J 4 bases; bases outside gene matches: 6. From germline, CDR1 is MDHEN and CDR2 SYDVKM. The clonotype comes from an older woman with COVID-19, enrolled during active disease. The source material was peripheral blood. The J gene is TRBJ1-2, the V gene TRBV28; 7 bases align to TRBD1. The CDR3 here is CASSSIGTAYGYTF. As DNA, the CDR3 is TGTGCCAGCAGTTCAATTGGGACAGCCTATGGCTACACCTTC.